Below, 3 T cell receptor beta chains from the same sample are listed, as sequenced in a study of cytomegalovirus exposure and HLA in healthy donors. The PCR contained 60 Vbeta and 13 Jbeta primers. TCRdb keeps only in-frame clones here, not all; method: immunoSEQ multiplex PCR. The profile covers around 63,000 clones, with approximately 80% appearing a single time and roughly 3% taken by the ten largest. Sequencing input: PBMCs. These receptors all stem from a woman aged 30 to 39 in good health and CMV-seronegative.

The rearrangement links TRBV28 to TRBJ2-1; 12 bases align to TRBD2. The V gene's germline CDR1 is MDHEN and CDR2 SYDVKM. The CDR3 is made up of 16 amino acids. J lost 8 bases, V lost 1 base, and 6 bases had no gene match. The CDR3 is CASSLFRLAGEHEQFF. For the CDR3, the DNA is TGTGCCAGCAGTTTATTCCGACTAGCGGGAGAGCATGAGCAGTTCTTC. Together with reference TRBV28 and TRBJ2-1, the CDR3 gives the full variable domain: DVKVTQSSRYLVKRTGEKVFLECVQDMDHENMFWYRQDPGLGLRLIYFSYDVKMKEKGDIPEGYSVSREKKERFSLILESASTNQTSMYLCASSLFRLAGEHEQFFGPGTRLTVL.

V is TRBV2 and J is TRBJ1-5, with 7 bases identical to TRBD1. The CDR3 contains 15 residues. The V gene's germline CDR1 is SNHLY and CDR2 FYNNEI. Unmatched junction bases numbered 14, after V lost 8 bases and J lost 7 bases. In DNA form, the CDR3 reads TGTGCCAGCCAAAGGGGACCGACAGGGAACCAGCCCCAGCATTTT. Its translation: CASQRGPTGNQPQHF.

The V call is TRBV11-2, the J call TRBJ2-3; 7 bases fit TRBD2. CDR3 length: 14 residues. The germline gives CDR1 SGHAT, CDR2 FQNNGV. Unmatched junction bases numbered 2, after V lost 3 bases and J lost 2 bases. The CDR3 sequence: CASSFGLDTDTQYF. CDR3 bases: TGTGCCAGCAGCTTCGGACTAGACACAGATACGCAGTATTTT.